Following are 18 T cell receptor beta chains from one sample sequenced in a study of CD8+ T cells in alopecia areata. Treatment defined: oral pan-JAK inhibitor, 5-10 mg twice daily. Extraction and reverse transcription of RNA yielded cDNA as the sequencing template. Sequenced by immunoSEQ multiplex PCR; TCRdb stores in-frame clones only, minus some. This table holds fewer than 250,000 clones, about 64% found once. The sequences come from CD4+ T cells sorted from blood, collected at week 4, from a patient treated with tofacitinib. The receptor set was obtained from a human donor with alopecia areata.

V gene TRBV7-9 combines with J gene TRBJ2-3; D not certain. The V gene's germline CDR1 is SEHNR and CDR2 FQNEAQ (reference sequence). V lost 6 bases to trimming and J lost 3 bases, with 10 bases between them. This CDR3 is built from 13 residues. The CDR3 nucleotides are TGTGCCAGCAGATCCAGGCCAACAGATACGCAGTATTTT. It is translated as CASRSRPTDTQYF.

V and J are TRBV13 and TRBJ1-4; D might be TRBD1 (6 bases). Germline V gives CDR1 PRHDT, CDR2 FYEKMQ (reference sequence). Trimming shortened V by 5 bases and J by 5 bases, and 15 bases separated the two germline ends. This CDR3 has 15 amino acids. The CDR3 DNA sequence: TGTGCCAGCAGCCCGCGAGACAGGCCCAATGAAAAACTGTTTTTT. As protein: CASSPRDRPNEKLFF.

This clone is a singleton in its sample. J is TRBJ2-1 and V is TRBV7-9; 7 nucleotides align to TRBD1. V lost 5 bases, J lost 0 bases, and 10 bases stayed unmatched. Germline CDR1 and CDR2: SEHNR and FQNEAQ (reference sequence). The CDR3 runs 17 residues. CDR3 sequence (DNA): TGTGCCAGCAGCGCGTTCGGCGACAGGGTCTCCTACAATGAGCAGTTCTTC. This gives the protein CASSAFGDRVSYNEQFF. Full variable domain (rest looked up from reference TRBV7-9 and TRBJ2-1): DTGVSQNPRHKITKRGQNVTFRCDPISEHNRLYWYRQTLGQGPEFLTYFQNEAQLEKSRLLSDRFSAERPKGSFSTLEIQRTEQGDSAMYLCASSAFGDRVSYNEQFFGPGTRLTVL.

The chain links TRBV29-1 to TRBJ1-1; D may be TRBD1 (6 bases). The CDR3 sequence is 13 residues long. Germline CDR1 is SQVTM and CDR2 is ANQGSEA. Deletions cut 5 bases from V and 4 bases from J, with 14 bases between. Written as DNA, the CDR3 is TGCAGCGTTTACCATCTCAGGGGCACTGAAGCTTTCTTT. It specifies CSVYHLRGTEAFF.

This clone was detected a few times. V and J are TRBV2 and TRBJ1-2; D perhaps matches TRBD1 (5 bases). CDR3 length: 13 amino acids. Trimming cost V 8 bases and J 2 bases, with 12 bases left between them. From germline, CDR1 is SNHLY and CDR2 FYNNEI. This CDR3 is CASAAGTNYGYTF. The CDR3 nucleotides read TGTGCCAGCGCTGCAGGGACCAACTATGGCTACACCTTC. Full variable domain (outside the CDR3, taken from reference TRBV2 and TRBJ1-2): EPEVTQTPSHQVTQMGQEVILRCVPISNHLYFYWYRQILGQKVEFLVSFYNNEISEKSEIFDDQFSVERPDGSNFTLKIRSTKLEDSAMYFCASAAGTNYGYTFGSGTRLTVV.

The chain recombines TRBV4-3 with TRBJ2-1; unclear D gene. CDR3 length: 13 amino acids. V lost 0 bases, J lost 6 bases, and 6 bases lay in between. Per the germline V gene, CDR1 is LGHNA and CDR2 is YSLEER. The CDR3 bases are TGCGCCAGCAGCCAAGAAACGGCCAATGAGCAGTTCTTC. Encoded protein: CASSQETANEQFF.

This chain links TRBV7-9 with TRBJ1-1; D call uncertain. Per germline, CDR1 SEHNR and CDR2 FQNEAQ (reference sequence). The CDR3 totals 14 residues. V was shortened by 5 bases and J by 1 base, with 11 bases between the two germline ends. CDR3 loop: CASSQQLGNTEAFF. The CDR3 bases are TGTGCCAGCAGCCAACAGTTGGGGAACACTGAAGCTTTCTTT.

The rearrangement uses TRBV10-2 and TRBJ2-5; no clear D. This CDR3 spans 12 amino acids. With 0 bases removed from V and 4 bases from J, the gap between germline ends came to 3 bases. The V gene's germline CDR1 is WSHSY and CDR2 SAAADI. CDR3 residues: CASSESSETQYF. CDR3 DNA: TGCGCCAGCAGTGAGTCGTCAGAGACCCAGTACTTC.

V usage is TRBV29-1 and J usage is TRBJ1-2, with D possibly TRBD1 on 6 matching bases. The CDR3 extends over 13 amino acids. From germline, CDR1 is SQVTM and CDR2 ANQGSEA. Trimming shortened V by 5 bases and J by 4 bases, and 14 bases separated the two germline ends. The DNA of the CDR3 is TGCAGCGTTTCGGACAGAGGCCGCTATGGCTACACCTTC. Translated, it gives CSVSDRGRYGYTF.

V usage is TRBV6-6 and J usage is TRBJ1-2; 9 bases line up with TRBD1. From germline, CDR1 is MNHNY and CDR2 SVGAGI (reference sequence). This CDR3 comprises 13 residues. Trimming took 0 bases from V and 7 from J; bases not matched to a gene: 0. The CDR3 nucleotides are TGTGCCAGCAGTTACTCGGGACAGGGTGGCTACACCTTC. Encoded protein: CASSYSGQGGYTF.

The V gene is TRBV30, the J gene TRBJ1-5; 9 positions match TRBD1. J lost 6 bases, V lost 1 base, and 1 base had no gene match. Germline V gene sequence: CDR1 GTSNPN, CDR2 SVGIG (reference sequence). CDR3 length: 13 residues. CDR3 amino acids: CAWSDRGLQPQHF. The CDR3 coding sequence is TGTGCCTGGAGTGACAGGGGGCTTCAGCCCCAGCATTTT. Complete variable domain (other parts from reference TRBV30 and TRBJ1-5): SQTIHQWPATLVQPVGSPLSLECTVEGTSNPNLYWYRQAAGRGLQLLFYSVGIGQISSEVPQNLSASRPQDRQFILSSKKLLLSDSGFYLCAWSDRGLQPQHFGDGTRLSIL.

The chain recombines TRBV5-1 with TRBJ1-2, with D possibly TRBD1 on 6 matching bases. Germline loops: CDR1 SGHRS, CDR2 YFSETQ. Trimming pared 4 bases from V and 2 bases from J, leaving 9 bases between. The length of the CDR3 is 13 residues. The CDR3 coding sequence is TGCGCCAGCAGCCCCGACAGGAACTATGGCTACACCTTC. Its protein is CASSPDRNYGYTF.

Points on this clone: This sample includes further DNA sequences coding for the same CDR3. The J gene is TRBJ2-3, the V gene TRBV2; D call uncertain. The CDR3 is made up of 11 amino acids. Germline V gene data show CDR1 as SNHLY and CDR2 as FYNNEI. The V gene lost 6 bases and the J gene lost 0 bases, with 1 base spanning the gap. CDR3 sequence: CASRSTDTQYF. CDR3 nucleotide sequence: TGTGCCAGCAGAAGCACAGATACGCAGTATTTT.

This clone was observed a handful of times. The rearrangement links TRBV20-1 to TRBJ1-2; D is unclear. The CDR3 length is 10 residues. Trimming removed 5 bases at V and 8 bases at J, with 9 bases between. Per germline, CDR1 DFQATT and CDR2 SNEGSKA (reference sequence). The CDR3 protein is CSAGGSGYTF. CDR3 nucleotides: TGCAGTGCTGGCGGCTCGGGCTACACCTTC.

The CDR3 region has the DNA TGTGCCAGCAGCCCCACTAGTGATGCGGACGAGCAGTACTTC. Amino acids: CASSPTSDADEQYF. The chain carries TRBV4-2 and TRBJ2-7; possible D gene TRBD2, 5 bases. The CDR3 is 14 amino acids. Trimming took off 4 bases at V and 5 bases at J, with 15 bases between the two ends. The germline CDR1 and CDR2 sequences are LGHNA and YNFKEQ.

This clone was observed a single time. V gene TRBV4-1 combines with J gene TRBJ2-6, with D hard to call. The CDR3 loop spans 13 amino acids. Per germline, CDR1 MGHRA and CDR2 YSYEKL. Trimming took off 7 bases at V and 1 base at J, with 5 bases between the two ends. This CDR3 is CASMGSGANVLTF. In DNA form, the CDR3 reads TGCGCCAGCATGGGATCTGGGGCCAACGTCCTGACTTTC.

A few counts support this clone. V and J are TRBV4-3 and TRBJ1-4; D call uncertain. Germline V gene sequence: CDR1 LGHNA, CDR2 YSLEER. Between the trimmed V and J ends, which lost 0 bases and 6 bases, there was a span of 23 bases. CDR3 length: 19 residues. The CDR3 nucleotides are TGCGCCAGCAGCCAAGAAGGATCCGGGAGCCTTGTTGTCGATGAAAAACTGTTTTTT. This translates into CASSQEGSGSLVVDEKLFF.

The rearrangement joins TRBV25-1 to TRBJ2-6, with 7 positions matching TRBD2. This CDR3 is built from 15 residues. Looked up from germline, CDR1 is MGHDK and CDR2 is SYGVNS. V lost 7 bases, J lost 2 bases, and 5 bases stayed unmatched. The chain's CDR3 is CASTLGGAGANVLTF. The CDR3 DNA is TGTGCCAGCACCCTTGGGGGGGCTGGGGCCAACGTCCTGACTTTC.